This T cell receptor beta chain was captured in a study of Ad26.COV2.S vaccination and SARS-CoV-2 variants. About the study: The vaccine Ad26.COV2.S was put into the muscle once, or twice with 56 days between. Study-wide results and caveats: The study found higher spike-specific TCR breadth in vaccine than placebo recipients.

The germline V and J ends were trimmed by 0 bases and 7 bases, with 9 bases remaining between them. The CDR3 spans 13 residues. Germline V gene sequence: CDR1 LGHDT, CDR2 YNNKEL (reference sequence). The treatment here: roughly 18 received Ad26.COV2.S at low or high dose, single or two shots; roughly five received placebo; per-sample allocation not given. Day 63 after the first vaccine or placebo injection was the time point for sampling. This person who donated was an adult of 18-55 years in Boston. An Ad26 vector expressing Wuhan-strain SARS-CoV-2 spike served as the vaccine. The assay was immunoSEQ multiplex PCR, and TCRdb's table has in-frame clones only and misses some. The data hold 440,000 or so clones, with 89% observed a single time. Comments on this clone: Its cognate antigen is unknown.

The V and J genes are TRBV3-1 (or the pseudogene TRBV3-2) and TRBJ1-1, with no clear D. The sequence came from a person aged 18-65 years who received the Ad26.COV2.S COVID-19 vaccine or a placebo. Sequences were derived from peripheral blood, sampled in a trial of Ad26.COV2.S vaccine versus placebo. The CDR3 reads CASSQDMGVEAFF. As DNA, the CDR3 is TGTGCCAGCAGCCAAGATATGGGAGTTGAAGCTTTCTTT.